One TCR beta chain is described in this entry. Original methodology: From reference gene primer amplification, estimates of nucleated cell counts were derived. Measured with immunoSEQ multiplex PCR; TCRdb has only the in-frame clones, and not every one. The D gene and trimming were derived from the DNA, and the V and J assignments and clone size from that table. The sample has more than 150,000 clones, around 84% seen once. These data come from a study of blood T cell repertoires in COVID-19. Looking at the study overall: The samples span acute and convalescent COVID-19 from the United States, Italy and Spain. From T cells, B-cell-depleted T cells, or PBMCs came the material, which was cDNA or gDNA.

Trimming at V came to 3 bases and at J to 2 bases, leaving 4 bases not matched to a gene. This CDR3 has 15 amino acids. The germline gives CDR1 GTSNPN, CDR2 SVGIG (reference sequence). The sequencing sample was made of peripheral blood. The TCR comes from a man aged 25-45 years with active or convalescent COVID-19. This chain joins TRBV30 and TRBJ1-5; 10 bases map to TRBD1. The CDR3 sequence: CAWRRGTGGNQPQHF. Written as DNA, the CDR3 is TGTGCCTGGAGACGGGGGACAGGGGGCAATCAGCCCCAGCATTTT.